Listed here is a single TCR beta chain. TCRdb used MiXCR to reprocess the 5' RACE reads, holding one entry per CDR3 protein. Among about 190,000 distinct CDR3 sequences listed, roughly 15% were seen once. This specimen comes from a study of identical twins. V dropped 5 bases and J dropped 6 bases, with 12 bases sitting between them. The CDR3 covers 13 residues. This sample also appeared in a second study, on T cells expressing NK-cell markers. In that study: Of the CD8+ T cell pool in roughly 6 donors, roughly 1.0-7.0% was accounted for by dominant NKG2C+ clonotypes.

Specimen: CD8+ T cells sorted from blood. The receptor was derived from a woman aged 18-29 years in good health. The chain combines TRBV12-3 or TRBV12-4 with TRBJ2-3; no reliable D call. The CDR3 DNA sequence: TGTGCCAGCAGTGCCATGACCCTGGATACGCAGTATTTT. It yields the protein CASSAMTLDTQYF.